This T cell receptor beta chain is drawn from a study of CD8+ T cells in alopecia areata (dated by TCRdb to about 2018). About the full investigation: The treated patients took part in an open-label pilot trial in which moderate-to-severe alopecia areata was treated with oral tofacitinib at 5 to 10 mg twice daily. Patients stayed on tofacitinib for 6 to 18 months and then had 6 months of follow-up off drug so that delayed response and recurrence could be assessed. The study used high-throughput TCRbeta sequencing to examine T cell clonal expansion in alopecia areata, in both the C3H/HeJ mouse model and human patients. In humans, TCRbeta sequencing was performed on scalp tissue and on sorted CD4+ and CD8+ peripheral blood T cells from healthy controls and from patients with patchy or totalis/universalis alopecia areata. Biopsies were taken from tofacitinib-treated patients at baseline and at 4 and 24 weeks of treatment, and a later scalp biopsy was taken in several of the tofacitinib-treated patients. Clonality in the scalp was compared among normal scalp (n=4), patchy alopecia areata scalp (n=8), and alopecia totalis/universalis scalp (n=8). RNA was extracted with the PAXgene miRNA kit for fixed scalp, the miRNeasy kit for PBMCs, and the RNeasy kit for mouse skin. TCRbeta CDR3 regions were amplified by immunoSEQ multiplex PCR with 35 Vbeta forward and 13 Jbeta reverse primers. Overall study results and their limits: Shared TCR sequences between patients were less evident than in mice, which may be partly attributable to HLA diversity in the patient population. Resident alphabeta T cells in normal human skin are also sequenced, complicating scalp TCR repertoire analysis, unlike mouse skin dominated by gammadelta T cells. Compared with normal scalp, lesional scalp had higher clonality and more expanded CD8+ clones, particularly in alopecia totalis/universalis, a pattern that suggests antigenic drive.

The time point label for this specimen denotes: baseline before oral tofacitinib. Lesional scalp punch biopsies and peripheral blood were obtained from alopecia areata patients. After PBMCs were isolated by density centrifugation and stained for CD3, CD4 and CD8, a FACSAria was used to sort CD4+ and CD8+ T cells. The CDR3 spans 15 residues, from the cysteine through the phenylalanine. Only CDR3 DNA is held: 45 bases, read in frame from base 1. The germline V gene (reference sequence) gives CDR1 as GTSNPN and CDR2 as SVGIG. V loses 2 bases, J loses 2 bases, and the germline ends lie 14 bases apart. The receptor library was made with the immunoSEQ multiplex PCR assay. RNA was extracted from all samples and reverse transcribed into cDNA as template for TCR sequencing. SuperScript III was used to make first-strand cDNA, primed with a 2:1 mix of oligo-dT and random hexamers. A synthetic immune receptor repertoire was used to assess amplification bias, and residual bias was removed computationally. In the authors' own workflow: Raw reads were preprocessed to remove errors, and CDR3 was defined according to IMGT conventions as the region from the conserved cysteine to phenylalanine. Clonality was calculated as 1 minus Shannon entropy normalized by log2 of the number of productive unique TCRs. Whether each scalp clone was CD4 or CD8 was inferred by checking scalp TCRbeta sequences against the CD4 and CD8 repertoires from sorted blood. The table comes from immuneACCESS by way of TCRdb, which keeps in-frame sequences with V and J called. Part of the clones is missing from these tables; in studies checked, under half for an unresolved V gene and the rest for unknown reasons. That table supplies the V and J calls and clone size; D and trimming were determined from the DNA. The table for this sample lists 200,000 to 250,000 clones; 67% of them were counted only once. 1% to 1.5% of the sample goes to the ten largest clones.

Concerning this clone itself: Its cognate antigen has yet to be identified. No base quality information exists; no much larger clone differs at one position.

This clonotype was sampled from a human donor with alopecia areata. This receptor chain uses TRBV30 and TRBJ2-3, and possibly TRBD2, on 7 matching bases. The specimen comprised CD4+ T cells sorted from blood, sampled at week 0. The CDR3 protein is CAWSTAGGHTDTQYF. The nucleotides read TGTGCCTGGAGTACGGCCGGGGGGCACACAGATACGCAGTATTTT.